The clone carrying this T cell receptor (beta chain) was detected a few times. The target antigen is unknown. Selection for sequencing was limited to patients who had shown CD8+CD57+ cell expansion by flow cytometry. CDR1 SGHTA and CDR2 FQGNSA come from the germline V gene. This CDR3 contains 12 residues. The ends were cut back, 8 bases at V and 5 bases at J, with 12 bases in the middle. Genomic DNA provided the template from which TCR beta VDJ and CDR3 profiles were obtained. MiXCR, run by TCRdb on the reads, gives a single entry per CDR3 protein. The sample has approximately 150,000 distinct CDR3 sequences; approximately 51% are singletons. The data belong to a study of CD8+CD57+ T cells in acquired aplastic anemia. General study results and limits: Common to patients and controls were roughly 30 CD8+ CDR3 sequences.

J is TRBJ1-1 and V is TRBV7-2; D unresolved. Material for sequencing was sorted CD4+, CD8+, or CD8+CD57+ T cells (not recorded which) from PBMCs. The sequence derives from a human donor with aplastic anemia. The CDR3 coding sequence is TGTGCCAGCGCAAGGGCGGGGACTGAAGCTTTCTTT. It codes for CASARAGTEAFF.